The next 22 T cell receptor beta chains were all read from a single sample in a study of regulatory T cells in long-lasting Graves disease. Libraries of TCR beta came from iRepertoire HTBI primers plus Arm-PCR of CDR3 regions. TCRdb reprocessed the multiplex PCR reads via MiXCR and lists one record per CDR3 protein. The table records approximately 380,000 distinct CDR3 sequences, under 25% of them present only once. As to time point: persistent/refractory GD, antithyroid drugs over 5 years with positive TRAb. From RNA extracted from PBMCs, the TCR library was made. This sample comprised peripheral blood mononuclear cells (PBMCs), obtained when the disease was refractory, from a patient treated with antithyroid drugs. The source is a female donor with Graves disease.

For this clonotype: Since a much larger clone is just one base distant, this may be a read error. The CDR3 does not end in the conserved phenylalanine or tryptophan, so this is likely a read error. The chain uses TRBV19 and TRBJ1-1; no firm D call. This CDR3 spans 15 amino acids. Germline CDR1 reads LNHDA; CDR2 reads SQIVND (reference sequence). The V end lost 2 bases, the J end lost 1 base, and 11 bases lay between the germline ends. In DNA form, the CDR3 reads TGTGCCAGTAGTATAAAGTATAAGGCGAACACTGAAGCTTTCCTT. Its protein is CASSIKYKANTEAFL.

In this sample, this clonotype turned up many times. The chain links TRBV20-1 to TRBJ1-1; TRBD1 is a possible D gene (6 bases). The CDR3 contains 12 residues. Germline assignment: CDR1 DFQATT and CDR2 SNEGSKA (reference sequence). Trimming shortened V by 6 bases and J by 2 bases, and 10 bases separated the two germline ends. The CDR3 nucleotides are TGCAGTGCAAGGACAGTTAACACTGAAGCTTTCTTT. Amino acid sequence: CSARTVNTEAFF.

This sequence joins TRBV7-9 and TRBJ2-5; D is unresolved. This CDR3 contains 14 residues. Germline V gene lookup returns CDR1 SEHNR and CDR2 FQNEAQ (reference sequence). The V gene lost 4 bases and the J gene lost 0 bases, with 9 bases spanning the gap. The DNA of the CDR3 is TGTGCCAGCAGCTCCGATATGTACCAAGAGACCCAGTACTTC. Protein product: CASSSDMYQETQYF.

In its sample, this clonotype was seen a few times. This rearrangement joins TRBV5-1 to TRBJ2-1; 7 bases agree with TRBD2. The CDR3 contains 15 residues. V shed 4 bases and J 3 bases; nucleotides not matched to a gene: 7. Germline assignment: CDR1 SGHRS and CDR2 YFSETQ. CDR3 in DNA: TGCGCCAGCAGCCCGCTAGCGGATCGCTACAATGAGCAGTTCTTC. Protein sequence: CASSPLADRYNEQFF.

V is TRBV29-1 and J is TRBJ1-1; D is perhaps TRBD1 (5 bases). Deletions cut 5 bases from V and 0 bases from J, with 13 bases between. In germline, CDR1 is SQVTM, CDR2 ANQGSEA. CDR3 length equals 14 residues. The chain's CDR3 is CSVFMGGVNTEAFF. CDR3 DNA: TGCAGCGTTTTTATGGGGGGTGTGAACACTGAAGCTTTCTTT.

This clonotype was counted a few times. The genes are TRBV6-4 and TRBJ2-7; the D is unclear. Trimming left V 4 bases short and J 6 bases short, with 13 bases between. The CDR3 is 13 residues long. CDR1 MRHNA and CDR2 SNTAGT come from the germline V gene. In DNA form, the CDR3 reads TGTGCCAGCAGTGTATCTAGTGGCAGCGAGCAGTACTTC. As protein: CASSVSSGSEQYF.

This clonotype came up many times. V gene TRBV7-8 combines with J gene TRBJ1-1; D remains ambiguous. This CDR3 has 15 amino acids. V lost 2 bases, J lost 3 bases, and 13 bases lay in between. In germline, CDR1 is SGHVS, CDR2 FQNEAQ. CDR3 loop: CASSLSRKSDTEAFF. The CDR3 bases are TGTGCCAGCAGCTTAAGTCGTAAGTCGGACACTGAAGCTTTCTTT.

V is TRBV4-3 and J is TRBJ2-2; D ambiguous. This CDR3 comprises 18 residues. Trimming shortened V by 0 bases and J by 5 bases, and 19 bases separated the two germline ends. CDR1 is LGHNA and CDR2 is YSLEER in the germline V gene. For the CDR3, the DNA is TGCGCCAGCAGCCAAGAACCCCCCGGGTTCGTGGAAACCGGGGAGCTGTTTTTT. Its translation: CASSQEPPGFVETGELFF.

As to this clonotype: It may be a read error: a sequence one base away is much more abundant. The rearrangement joins TRBV6-5 to TRBJ1-2, with no clear D. The V gene lost 0 bases and the J gene lost 8 bases, with 13 bases spanning the gap. The CDR3 has 14 residues. Germline values: CDR1 MNHEY, CDR2 SVGAGI. CDR3 in amino acids: CASSYSGGGEGYTF. The DNA for the CDR3 is TGTGCCAGCAGTTACTCGGGCGGCGGGGAAGGCTACACCTTC.

This chain uses TRBV9 with TRBJ2-7; tentative D call: TRBD2 (6 bases). The CDR3 consists of 15 residues. The germline V gene has CDR1 SGDLS and CDR2 YYNGEE. Trimming shortened V by 2 bases and J by 2 bases, and 14 bases separated the two germline ends. This CDR3 is CASSVGGSPTYEQYF. The CDR3 nucleotides are TGTGCCAGCAGCGTTGGGGGGAGTCCTACCTACGAGCAGTACTTC.

Concerning this clonotype itself: An end of the junction does not agree with germline; a read error may underlie this. This rearrangement joins TRBV6-1 to TRBJ1-1; no clear D gene. The CDR3 length is 13 residues. From germline, CDR1 is MNHNS and CDR2 SASEGT. The CDR3: CASCDRDDTEAFF. Here the CDR3 DNA reads TGTGCCAGCTGTGACCGGGATGACACTGAAGCTTTCTTT.

In DNA, the CDR3 is TGCAGTGCTAGGGGGGCTGCGAACACCGGGGAGCTGTTTTTT. This sequence encodes CSARGAANTGELFF. V usage is TRBV20-1 and J usage is TRBJ2-2, with D possibly matching TRBD1 (6 bases). V was clipped by 3 bases and J by 0 bases, with 8 bases between them. CDR3 length equals 14 residues. The germline V gene has CDR1 DFQATT and CDR2 SNEGSKA (reference sequence).

The chain has TRBV29-1 and TRBJ2-5, with 8 positions matching TRBD1. CDR1 is SQVTM, CDR2 ANQGSEA, per germline. The CDR3 length is 14 residues. Trimming took 1 base from V and 4 from J; bases not matched to a gene: 5. The CDR3 nucleotides read TGCAGCGTTGAAGTGACAGGGGCGGGAGAGACCCAGTACTTC. Translated: CSVEVTGAGETQYF.

This clonotype was counted a few times. The CDR3 DNA is TGCGCCAGCAGCCAATTCAATACGCTAGCGGATGAGCAGTTCTTC. Amino acid sequence: CASSQFNTLADEQFF. The rearrangement joins TRBV4-1 to TRBJ2-5; 7 nucleotides line up with TRBD2. TRBJ2-1 explains the end of the DNA better; the J call may be wrong. Germline CDR1 MGHRA, CDR2 YSYEKL. The CDR3 is 15 amino acids.

The CDR3 DNA reads as TGTGCCAGCAGCCCCGGACTAGCGGGAGCGATTTCCTCCTACGAGCAGTACTTC. Protein product: CASSPGLAGAISSYEQYF. This chain connects TRBV6-1 to TRBJ2-7; TRBD2 matches at 13 bases. There are 18 residues in the CDR3. V shed 6 bases, J shed 0 bases, and the junction held 11 bases outside the gene matches. Germline assignment: CDR1 MNHNS and CDR2 SASEGT.

Only a few counts were recorded for this clonotype. CDR3 amino acids: CASSRDGLPSGYGYTF. CDR3 DNA: TGTGCCAGCAGCCGGGACGGACTCCCGAGTGGATATGGCTACACCTTC. This sequence joins TRBV9 and TRBJ1-2, with a tentative D call TRBD1 (5 bases). V was shortened by 4 bases and J by 5 bases, with 21 bases between the two germline ends. Germline-derived CDR1 and CDR2 are SGDLS and YYNGEE. The length of the CDR3 is 16 residues.

In its sample, this clonotype was seen a few times. V usage is TRBV6-9 and J usage is TRBJ1-2, with unresolved D. Per germline, CDR1 MNHGY and CDR2 SVAAGI. Trimming shortened V by 3 bases and J by 2 bases, and 16 bases separated the two germline ends. The length of the CDR3 is 16 residues. The CDR3 loop reads CASSYQGGVGNYGYTF. Written as DNA, the CDR3 is TGTGCCAGCAGTTACCAAGGCGGTGTCGGGAACTATGGCTACACCTTC.

The table lists this clonotype with many counts. V is TRBV7-2 and J is TRBJ1-2, with 7 bases matching TRBD1. CDR1 SGHTA and CDR2 FQGNSA come from the germline V gene. The CDR3 totals 15 residues. V lost 3 bases to trimming and J lost 2 bases; unmatched junction nucleotides: 6. The CDR3 spells CASSFSTGQNYGYTF. For the CDR3, the DNA is TGTGCCAGCAGCTTCTCGACAGGGCAAAACTATGGCTACACCTTC.

The chain combines TRBV15 with TRBJ2-5; D gene unclear. The CDR3 has 12 amino acids. In germline, CDR1 is LNHNV, CDR2 YYDKDF (reference sequence). The germline V and J ends were trimmed by 1 base and 5 bases, with 5 bases remaining between them. DNA of the CDR3: TGTGCCACCAGCAGAGCTGAGGAGACCCAGTACTTC. Residues: CATSRAEETQYF.

Only a few counts were recorded for this clonotype. The V and J genes are TRBV12-3 or TRBV12-4 and TRBJ1-5, with D maybe TRBD1 (6 bases). V lost 3 bases and J 4 bases, leaving 13 bases between the germline ends. This CDR3 has 15 residues. CDR3 DNA sequence: TGTGCCAGCAGTTTCGGGGGGACATTAAATCAGCCCCAGCATTTT. This codes for CASSFGGTLNQPQHF.

The V call is TRBV19, the J call TRBJ1-2; D might be TRBD1 (5 bases). This CDR3 spans 15 amino acids. The germline V gene encodes CDR1 LNHDA and CDR2 SQIVND (reference sequence). V lost 5 bases and J 6 bases, leaving 19 bases between the germline ends. Here the CDR3 DNA reads TGTGCCAGTAGTCCATTCGGGACGTATCAGAATGGCTACACCTTC. This translates into CASSPFGTYQNGYTF.

As for this clonotype: A single base separates this from a much larger clone, so it may be a read error. This chain connects TRBV6-1 to TRBJ2-2; 14 nucleotides line up with TRBD2. The CDR3 contains 16 residues. CDR1 is MNHNS and CDR2 is SASEGT in the germline V gene. Trimming at V came to 6 bases and at J to 3 bases, leaving 3 bases not matched to a gene. The CDR3 DNA reads TGTGCCAGCAGCCGGACTAGCGGGAGGTACACCGGGGAGCTGTTTTTT. This encodes CASSRTSGRYTGELFF.